This passage covers 23 T cell receptor beta chains from one sample sequenced in a study of cytomegalovirus exposure and HLA in healthy donors. The table came from immunoSEQ multiplex PCR; TCRdb's copy has only in-frame clones and leaves some out. There are approximately 160,000 clones in the sample; less than 95% occur only once, and around 3.1% lies in the top ten. The sample taken for sequencing was PBMCs. The source of these receptors is a young woman in good health and CMV-seropositive.

The V call is TRBV10-3, the J call TRBJ2-7; 10 bases are a match to TRBD2. The CDR3 loop spans 14 amino acids. The germline gives CDR1 ENHRY, CDR2 SYGVKD. V lost 11 bases to trimming and J lost 2 bases; unmatched junction nucleotides: 9. In DNA form, the CDR3 reads TGTGCCTCCGCCGCTAGCGGGAGCCCCTACGAGCAGTACTTC. The encoded protein is CASAASGSPYEQYF.

V and J are TRBV19 and TRBJ2-2; 9 bases align to TRBD1. The germline CDR1 and CDR2 sequences are LNHDA and SQIVND (reference sequence). The J segment lost 1 base and the V segment lost 5 bases, leaving 5 bases of the junction unmatched. The CDR3 sequence is 16 residues long. The CDR3 region has the DNA TGTGCCAGTAGTCCTCACAGGGGGCGGAACACCGGGGAGCTGTTTTTT. This codes for CASSPHRGRNTGELFF.

The V and J genes are TRBV5-1 and TRBJ1-1; TRBD1 might be the D (6 bases). Germline CDR1 reads SGHRS; CDR2 reads YFSETQ. Trimming stripped 0 bases from V and 5 bases from J, with 11 bases between. This CDR3 has 14 amino acids. CDR3 protein: CASSLDGGRTEAFF. For the CDR3, the DNA is TGCGCCAGCAGCTTGGATGGGGGCCGGACTGAAGCTTTCTTT.

This clone was picked up one time. The gene calls are TRBV5-5 and TRBJ1-2, with 10 bases identical to TRBD1. Germline CDR1 is SGHKS and CDR2 is YYEKEE (reference sequence). The CDR3 totals 17 residues. Trimming cost V 4 bases and J 4 bases; bases outside gene matches: 13. CDR3 sequence: CASSNPSGQGVGYGYTF. CDR3 coding DNA: TGTGCCAGCAGCAATCCCTCAGGACAGGGGGTAGGCTATGGCTACACCTTC.

V gene TRBV5-6 combines with J gene TRBJ2-5; 10 nucleotides agree with TRBD2. The CDR3 covers 14 residues. In germline, CDR1 is SGHDT, CDR2 YYEEEE. J gave up 3 bases and V 1 base, and 0 bases lay outside the gene matches. CDR3 loop: CASSLTSGEETQYF. The CDR3 nucleotides are TGTGCCAGCAGCTTGACTAGCGGGGAAGAGACCCAGTACTTC.

The rearrangement links TRBV5-6 to TRBJ1-3, with D perhaps matching TRBD1 (5 bases). Between the trimmed V and J ends, which lost 1 base and 0 bases, there was a span of 11 bases. Germline V CDR1 and CDR2: SGHDT, YYEEEE. This CDR3 is 16 amino acids long. Here the CDR3 reads CASSLRGSYSGNTIYF. CDR3 coding DNA: TGTGCCAGCAGCTTGAGGGGCTCCTACTCTGGAAACACCATATATTTT.

The chain employs TRBV5-6 and TRBJ1-1; unclear D gene. V was clipped by 1 base and J by 0 bases, with 7 bases between them. This CDR3 region has 14 residues. Germline V gives CDR1 SGHDT, CDR2 YYEEEE. The CDR3 sequence: CASSLLTMNTEAFF. The CDR3 DNA reads TGTGCCAGCAGCTTGCTAACTATGAACACTGAAGCTTTCTTT.

The chain recombines TRBV2 with TRBJ2-5; no clear D. The CDR3 sequence is 12 residues long. Germline V gene lookup returns CDR1 SNHLY and CDR2 FYNNEI. V was cut by 6 bases and J by 2 bases, with 7 bases left in between. CDR3 sequence (DNA): TGTGCCAGCAGCGCTAATCAAGAGACCCAGTACTTC. Protein sequence: CASSANQETQYF.

The chain recombines TRBV5-5 with TRBJ2-1; TRBD1 agrees at 8 bases. CDR1 and CDR2 (germline): SGHKS, YYEKEE (reference sequence). This CDR3 has 20 residues. J lost 4 bases, V lost 4 bases, and 22 bases had no gene match. The CDR3 DNA reads TGTGCCAGCAGCACTCACCAGGGGGCTAGGTGGGTACGGTGGTACAATGAGCAGTTCTTC. It encodes CASSTHQGARWVRWYNEQFF.

This clone was counted only a few times. The J gene is TRBJ1-6, the V gene TRBV9; the match to TRBD1 covers 7 bases. Germline loops: CDR1 SGDLS, CDR2 YYNGEE. This CDR3 comprises 15 residues. J was trimmed by 4 bases and V by 3 bases; bases with no gene match: 4. The CDR3 DNA reads as TGTGCCAGCAGCGCCGGGACAGCGTATAATTCACCCCTCCACTTT. It translates to CASSAGTAYNSPLHF.

V and J are TRBV7-8 and TRBJ2-1; 14 positions match TRBD2. This CDR3 has 14 residues. CDR1 SGHVS and CDR2 FQNEAQ come from the germline V gene. J was trimmed by 9 bases and V by 10 bases; bases with no gene match: 8. This CDR3 is CATQGLAGEGEQFF. CDR3 bases: TGTGCCACCCAGGGACTAGCGGGAGAGGGTGAGCAGTTCTTC.

Concerning this clone itself: Other DNA sequences of this sample code for an identical CDR3. The chain combines TRBV5-6 with TRBJ1-1, with unresolved D. V lost 2 bases and J 5 bases, leaving 7 bases between the germline ends. This CDR3 has 12 amino acids. Germline CDR1 and CDR2: SGHDT and YYEEEE. The CDR3 sequence is CASSLRGTEAFF. DNA for the CDR3: TGTGCCAGCAGCTTACGGGGTACTGAAGCTTTCTTT.

This sequence joins TRBV11-2 and TRBJ2-3, with 7 bases that match TRBD1. CDR1 is SGHAT, CDR2 FQNNGV, per germline. The V segment lost 2 bases and the J segment 3 bases; nucleotides outside the gene matches: 11. This CDR3 has 17 amino acids. Here the CDR3 reads CASSLPRDRVLTDTQYF. CDR3 DNA sequence: TGTGCCAGCAGCTTACCCCGCGACAGGGTGTTAACAGATACGCAGTATTTT.

This chain connects TRBV19 to TRBJ1-2; perhaps TRBD1 as D (5 bases). The length of the CDR3 is 16 residues. Trimming pared 3 bases from V and 1 base from J, leaving 15 bases between. The V gene's germline CDR1 is LNHDA and CDR2 SQIVND (reference sequence). The CDR3 bases are TGTGCCAGTAGTATTTCCAGGGCCAGAAATAACTATGGCTACACCTTC. Protein sequence: CASSISRARNNYGYTF.

This chain uses TRBV28 with TRBJ2-2; TRBD2 matches 7 bases. The V gene end was trimmed by 6 bases and the J gene end by 5 bases; junction bases not matched to a gene: 9. The CDR3 runs 15 residues. CDR1 is MDHEN and CDR2 is SYDVKM in the germline V gene. The CDR3 nucleotides read TGTGCCAGCAGACCCGCGGGAGTGGGAACCGGGGAGCTGTTTTTT. Translation: CASRPAGVGTGELFF.

V usage is TRBV7-9 and J usage is TRBJ1-6; 9 bases are a match to TRBD1. This CDR3 is 17 amino acids long. V was pared by 5 bases and J by 10 bases, with 15 bases of the junction left unmatched. Germline assignment: CDR1 SEHNR and CDR2 FQNEAQ (reference sequence). DNA for the CDR3: TGTGCCAGCAGCCCCGATCGGGACAGGGACAAAGGATCACCCCTCCACTTT. Translated: CASSPDRDRDKGSPLHF.

This rearrangement joins TRBV29-1 to TRBJ2-7; 12 bases agree with TRBD1. The junction had 7 bases not matched to a gene; V was cut back by 3 bases and J by 7 bases. This CDR3 is 14 amino acids long. CDR1 and CDR2 from the germline V gene are SQVTM and ANQGSEA. CDR3 in DNA: TGCAGCGTTGACCCGGGACAGGGGGCGGGAGAGCAGTACTTC. This codes for CSVDPGQGAGEQYF.

With respect to this clone: The same CDR3 can be traced to other DNA sequences in this sample. V is TRBV6-6 and J is TRBJ1-2; TRBD1 aligns across 7 bases. In germline, CDR1 is MNHNY, CDR2 SVGAGI (reference sequence). CDR3 length: 13 amino acids. V lost 6 bases and J lost 3; bases outside the gene matches: 4. In DNA form, the CDR3 reads TGTGCCAGCAGCCCTACAGGGGACTATGGCTACACCTTC. Translated, it gives CASSPTGDYGYTF.

V gene TRBV6-1 combines with J gene TRBJ1-1; 12 nucleotides line up with TRBD1. The trim removed 3 bases at V and 7 bases at J, leaving 12 bases unmatched. This CDR3 contains 17 residues. Germline V lookup: CDR1 MNHNS, CDR2 SASEGT. The CDR3 reads CASSEGDRGLRRGEAFF. CDR3 bases: TGTGCCAGCAGTGAGGGGGACAGGGGGCTTCGAAGGGGTGAAGCTTTCTTT.

This CDR3 is CAISTGTLEAFF. For the CDR3, the DNA is TGTGCCATCAGCACCGGGACACTAGAAGCTTTCTTT. V usage is TRBV10-3 and J usage is TRBJ1-1; the D gene is possibly TRBD1 (6 bases). V was clipped by 6 bases and J by 8 bases, with 13 bases between them. Germline values: CDR1 ENHRY, CDR2 SYGVKD. The CDR3 has 12 amino acids.

This clone was seen just once. V usage is TRBV9 and J usage is TRBJ2-7; D may be TRBD2 (6 bases). The CDR3 runs 19 residues. V lost 0 bases to trimming and J lost 3 bases, with 25 bases between them. Germline assignment: CDR1 SGDLS and CDR2 YYNGEE. Here the CDR3 reads CASSVVWGPLGGVGYEQYF. In DNA form, the CDR3 reads TGTGCCAGCAGCGTAGTTTGGGGACCCCTAGGAGGGGTCGGCTACGAGCAGTACTTC.

The chain employs TRBV27 and TRBJ2-7; D is unclear. This CDR3 contains 16 residues. CDR1 is MNHEY and CDR2 is SMNVEV in the germline V gene (reference sequence). Trimming removed 7 bases at V and 0 bases at J, with 19 bases between. The CDR3 DNA is TGTGCCAGCACGTCGGTAGCTGCCCTAAGCTCCTACGAGCAGTACTTC. Translation: CASTSVAALSSYEQYF.

The genes are TRBV18 and TRBJ2-2; 7 bases match TRBD1. Germline loops: CDR1 KGHSH, CDR2 LQKENI. J lost 4 bases, V lost 10 bases, and 9 bases had no gene match. This CDR3 spans 14 amino acids. As DNA, the CDR3 is TGTGCCATGCCCCGGGACAGTGGCACCGGGGAGCTGTTTTTT. It translates to CAMPRDSGTGELFF.